These 25 T cell receptor beta chains share one sample of origin, sequenced in a study of CD8 T cells in ankylosing spondylitis. Study-wide findings and caveats: A motif of 7 to 9 highly homologous TCR beta variants was seen as apparently characteristic of ankylosing spondylitis blood.

TCRdb reprocessed the 5' RACE reads via MiXCR and lists one record per CDR3 protein. The sample lists a few hundred thousand distinct CDR3 sequences, approximately 16% seen once, with 40% to 50% in the top ten. Which antigens these TCRs recognize remains unknown. What was sequenced was blood, either unsorted or a sorted T cell fraction (not recorded which). Every receptor here comes from a male donor with ankylosing spondylitis.

This clonotype was seen a few times. The chain carries TRBV4-2 and TRBJ2-7; 9 bases match TRBD2. The ends lost 4 bases at V and 2 bases at J; junction bases unmatched: 15. The CDR3 runs 18 residues. The germline CDR1 and CDR2 sequences are LGHNA and YNFKEQ. The CDR3 is CASSPQMASGTLTYEQYF. Written as DNA, the CDR3 is TGTGCCAGCAGCCCCCAAATGGCTAGCGGGACCTTGACCTACGAGCAGTACTTC.

This clonotype showed up many times. J is TRBJ1-1 and V is TRBV12-3 or TRBV12-4; no clear D gene. V was pared by 1 base and J by 0 bases, with 6 bases between. CDR3 length: 14 residues. The CDR3 nucleotides read TGTGCCAGCAGTTTAGGAACCTTGAACACTGAAGCTTTCTTT. Translating gives CASSLGTLNTEAFF.

The chain carries TRBV20-1 and TRBJ1-1, with 7 bases aligning to TRBD1. Germline V gene sequence: CDR1 DFQATT, CDR2 SNEGSKA (reference sequence). The CDR3 has 15 residues. Losses at the gene ends were 2 bases for V and 5 bases for J; bases not matched to a gene: 11. CDR3 protein: CSARPFTGVETEAFF. CDR3 nucleotide sequence: TGCAGTGCTAGACCTTTTACAGGGGTGGAGACTGAAGCTTTCTTT.

V and J are TRBV12-3 or TRBV12-4 and TRBJ2-3; the D gene is possibly TRBD2 (6 bases). V was cut by 4 bases and J by 7 bases, with 15 bases left in between. The CDR3 is made up of 14 amino acids. The CDR3 sequence is CASSSVLGGNTQYF. DNA of the CDR3: TGTGCCAGCAGTTCAGTGTTGGGCGGGAATACGCAGTATTTT.

This clonotype occurred many times. The V gene is TRBV25-1, the J gene TRBJ2-2, with no clear D. Germline values: CDR1 MGHDK, CDR2 SYGVNS. This CDR3 contains 13 residues. The germline V and J ends were trimmed by 2 bases and 6 bases, with 7 bases remaining between them. CDR3 residues: CASSEAGAGELFF. DNA for the CDR3: TGTGCCAGCAGTGAAGCTGGGGCCGGGGAGCTGTTTTTT.

V gene TRBV2 combines with J gene TRBJ2-1; TRBD2 agrees at 9 bases. The CDR3 has 14 amino acids. Germline V gene lookup returns CDR1 SNHLY and CDR2 FYNNEI. Trimming at V came to 4 bases and at J to 6 bases, leaving 4 bases not matched to a gene. The CDR3 nucleotides are TGTGCCAGCAGTGGGCTTAGCGGGGGCAATGAGCAGTTCTTC. This codes for CASSGLSGGNEQFF.

V is TRBV12-3 or TRBV12-4 and J is TRBJ1-3; D gene unclear. V was cut by 6 bases and J by 0 bases, with 9 bases left in between. This CDR3 region has 14 residues. CDR3 in DNA: TGTGCCAGCAGAACCACTGACTCTGGAAACACCATATATTTT. Translated, it gives CASRTTDSGNTIYF.

This clonotype was detected only a few times. The V gene is TRBV4-1, the J gene TRBJ2-7; TRBD1 might be the D (6 bases). CDR3 length: 16 residues. CDR1 and CDR2 from the germline V gene are MGHRA and YSYEKL. Trimming cost V 0 bases and J 2 bases, with 14 bases left between them. CDR3 DNA sequence: TGCGCCAGCAGCCAAGATCTCAGGGGACCCACCTACGAGCAGTACTTC. Its translation: CASSQDLRGPTYEQYF.

The CDR3 sequence is CASSWDHRGSGETQYF. In DNA, the CDR3 is TGTGCCAGCAGCTGGGATCACAGGGGATCGGGAGAGACCCAGTACTTC. The chain carries TRBV7-9 and TRBJ2-5, with TRBD1 matching 7 bases. CDR1 SEHNR and CDR2 FQNEAQ come from the germline V gene (reference sequence). The ends lost 4 bases at V and 4 bases at J; junction bases unmatched: 12. CDR3 length: 16 amino acids.

In its sample, this clonotype was seen a few times. J is TRBJ2-1 and V is TRBV10-3; a possible D gene is TRBD1 (5 bases). The germline CDR1 and CDR2 sequences are ENHRY and SYGVKD. The CDR3 covers 13 residues. V lost 10 bases, J lost 3 bases, and 13 bases lay in between. CDR3 amino acids: CATQGSDYNEQFF. CDR3 coding DNA: TGTGCCACCCAGGGTTCGGACTACAATGAGCAGTTCTTC.

This clonotype was seen at least ten times. CDR3: CASSLQQGAHEQFF. In DNA, the CDR3 is TGTGCCAGCAGTCTACAACAGGGGGCTCATGAGCAGTTCTTC. The rearrangement uses TRBV27 and TRBJ2-1; 9 bases map to TRBD1. The CDR3 length is 14 residues. The germline CDR1 and CDR2 sequences are MNHEY and SMNVEV (reference sequence). V dropped 5 bases and J dropped 8; count of bases not matched to a gene: 7.

The chain carries TRBV29-1 and TRBJ1-1, with a possible D match to TRBD1 (5 bases). Trimming took off 4 bases at V and 1 base at J, with 16 bases between the two ends. Germline-derived CDR1 and CDR2 are SQVTM and ANQGSEA. The CDR3 extends over 15 amino acids. The CDR3 here is CSVVSGARTNTEAFF. The CDR3 nucleotides read TGCAGCGTTGTCTCTGGGGCCAGGACGAACACTGAAGCTTTCTTT.

This clonotype was seen only a few times. This sequence joins TRBV7-9 and TRBJ2-1, with 12 bases matching TRBD2. The CDR3 sequence is 15 residues long. With 6 bases clipped from V and 7 bases from J, the junction kept 7 bases outside the gene matches. From germline, CDR1 is SEHNR and CDR2 FQNEAQ (reference sequence). The CDR3 coding sequence is TGTGCCAGCAGGGCCCTAGCGGGGGGGCGGAATGAGCAGTTCTTC. Protein: CASRALAGGRNEQFF.

V usage is TRBV7-2 and J usage is TRBJ2-7; no clear D gene. From germline, CDR1 is SGHTA and CDR2 FQGNSA. The CDR3 covers 14 residues. Trimming cost V 6 bases and J 0 bases, with 12 bases left between them. The CDR3 here is CASRTPGDSYEQYF. Written as DNA, the CDR3 is TGTGCCAGCAGAACCCCTGGGGACTCCTACGAGCAGTACTTC.

This rearrangement joins TRBV13 to TRBJ2-1; maybe TRBD1 (6 bases). The CDR3 consists of 13 residues. CDR1 PRHDT and CDR2 FYEKMQ come from the germline V gene (reference sequence). The ends were cut back, 5 bases at V and 9 bases at J, with 14 bases in the middle. CDR3: CASSTEGVGEQFF. CDR3 nucleotides: TGTGCCAGCAGCACCGAGGGGGTTGGTGAGCAGTTCTTC.

The V call is TRBV9, the J call TRBJ2-2; 7 positions match TRBD2. J was trimmed by 8 bases and V by 1 base; bases with no gene match: 11. The CDR3 is 16 amino acids. Germline lookup yields CDR1 SGDLS and CDR2 YYNGEE. CDR3 nucleotide sequence: TGTGCCAGCAGCGTAAATCGGGAGGCACTCGTGGGGGAGCTGTTTTTT. Its protein product is CASSVNREALVGELFF.

The V call is TRBV7-9, the J call TRBJ2-5; D call uncertain. Germline CDR1 SEHNR, CDR2 FQNEAQ (reference sequence). The CDR3 loop spans 17 amino acids. The V and J ends lost 1 base and 3 bases respectively, with 18 bases between them. CDR3 sequence reads: CASSLESVNPVKETQYF. The DNA of the CDR3 is TGTGCCAGCAGCTTAGAGAGCGTTAACCCCGTTAAAGAGACCCAGTACTTC. The whole variable domain, filled in from reference TRBV7-9 and TRBJ2-5, reads DTGVSQNPRHKITKRGQNVTFRCDPISEHNRLYWYRQTLGQGPEFLTYFQNEAQLEKSRLLSDRFSAERPKGSFSTLEIQRTEQGDSAMYLCASSLESVNPVKETQYFGPGTRLLVL.

This chain joins TRBV12-5 and TRBJ2-1; perhaps TRBD2 as D (6 bases). The germline CDR1 and CDR2 sequences are LGHNT and FRNRAP. The CDR3 spans 15 residues. V gave up 5 bases and J gave up 5 bases, with 16 bases separating them. Here the CDR3 reads CASGTGTFPDNEQFF. CDR3 nucleotide sequence: TGTGCTAGTGGTACCGGGACTTTCCCTGACAATGAGCAGTTCTTC.

Concerning this clonotype itself: This may be a read error: a much more frequent sequence differs by one nucleotide. V is TRBV21-1 and J is TRBJ1-2; the table's D gene call, TRBD1, was not cross checked with the DNA. TRBV21-1 is tagged as a pseudogene. This CDR3 is 17 amino acids long. CDR3 coding DNA: TGTGCCAGCAGCAGAGAACAAACGGGACGGAAGAACTATGGCTACACCTTC. This translates into CASSREQTGRKNYGYTF.

The chain joins TRBV7-3 to TRBJ2-3, with 7 bases aligning to TRBD1. V lost 4 bases to trimming and J lost 3 bases; unmatched junction nucleotides: 1. Germline CDR1 SGHTA, CDR2 FQGTGA. The CDR3 has 13 amino acids. DNA for the CDR3: TGTGCCAGCAGCTCACAGGGGACAGATACGCAGTATTTT. Amino acids: CASSSQGTDTQYF.

This clonotype occurred many times. This chain's CDR3 is CASTNKRDHPWGNEQFF. The DNA for the CDR3 is TGTGCCAGCACCAACAAAAGGGACCATCCTTGGGGGAATGAGCAGTTCTTC. This chain connects TRBV12-3 or TRBV12-4 to TRBJ2-1; D may correspond to TRBD1 or TRBD2 (5 bases each). Trimming pared 7 bases from V and 7 bases from J, leaving 26 bases between. This CDR3 has 17 amino acids.

The genes are TRBV28 and TRBJ1-5; 7 bases are shared with TRBD1. The CDR3 consists of 15 residues. Germline-derived CDR1 and CDR2 are MDHEN and SYDVKM. J lost 0 bases, V lost 3 bases, and 2 bases had no gene match. CDR3 nucleotides: TGTGCCAGCAGTTTGCAGGGGGATAGCAATCAGCCCCAGCATTTT. This codes for CASSLQGDSNQPQHF.

The rearrangement uses TRBV11-2 and TRBJ2-1; the D is unclear. V lost 0 bases and J lost 8, with 11 bases in between. The CDR3 extends over 14 amino acids. The V gene's germline CDR1 is SGHAT and CDR2 FQNNGV. CDR3 sequence (DNA): TGTGCCAGCAGCTTAGATGGTGGTAACGATGAGCAGTTCTTC. This codes for CASSLDGGNDEQFF.

This clonotype was seen a few times. The chain links TRBV29-1 to TRBJ2-7, with 8 bases matching TRBD1. With V trimmed by 7 bases and J by 2 bases, 7 bases remained unmatched. The CDR3 totals 13 residues. Germline values: CDR1 SQVTM, CDR2 ANQGSEA. The CDR3 DNA reads TGCAGCGCCGAGGACAGGGCAACCTACGAGCAGTACTTC. Residues: CSAEDRATYEQYF.

The gene calls are TRBV4-1 and TRBJ2-7; D is unresolved. The CDR3 is 14 amino acids. V was shortened by 0 bases and J by 1 base, with 7 bases between the two germline ends. CDR1 and CDR2 from the germline V gene are MGHRA and YSYEKL. The CDR3 loop is CASSQEDGSYEQYF. CDR3 bases: TGCGCCAGCAGCCAAGAAGACGGGTCCTACGAGCAGTACTTC.